The 2 T cell receptor beta chains given below trace back to one sample, sequenced in a study of CD8+ T cells in alopecia areata. Sequencing templates came from extracted RNA that was reverse transcribed into cDNA. Assay: immunoSEQ multiplex PCR; the TCRdb copy retains only in-frame clones and omits some. Of 200,000 to 250,000 clones in the sample, approximately 72% were seen once. The treatment was: oral pan-JAK inhibitor, 5-10 mg twice daily. Sequenced material: CD4+ T cells sorted from blood, taken around week 44, from a patient treated with tofacitinib. These receptors all come from a human donor with alopecia areata.

This clone was counted a single time. V is TRBV30 and J is TRBJ2-3; D is unclear. Trimming shortened V by 4 bases and J by 8 bases, and 19 bases separated the two germline ends. The CDR3 sequence is 14 residues long. CDR1 and CDR2 from the germline V gene are GTSNPN and SVGIG (reference sequence). The CDR3 coding sequence is TGTGCCTGGATGCTCCGAGCTCGTGGGGTTACGCAGTATTTT. Translated, it gives CAWMLRARGVTQYF.

The gene calls are TRBV30 and TRBJ2-3, with 7 bases aligning to TRBD1. From germline, CDR1 is GTSNPN and CDR2 SVGIG (reference sequence). The CDR3 is 14 residues long. V lost 3 bases, J lost 2 bases, and 5 bases stayed unmatched. The CDR3 here is CAWRRTGYTDTQYF. The DNA of the CDR3 is TGTGCCTGGAGGCGGACAGGCTACACAGATACGCAGTATTTT. Full variable domain (remainder filled in from reference TRBV30 and TRBJ2-3): SQTIHQWPATLVQPVGSPLSLECTVEGTSNPNLYWYRQAAGRGLQLLFYSVGIGQISSEVPQNLSASRPQDRQFILSSKKLLLSDSGFYLCAWRRTGYTDTQYFGPGTRLTVL.